A selection of T cell receptor beta chains follows, all from one sample in a study of blood T cells in healthy people across ages. TCRdb recomputed calls from the 5' RACE reads with MiXCR, one row per CDR3 protein. The sample shows around 820,000 distinct CDR3 sequences, approximately 25% of them seen only once. The data also belong to a second study, concerning T cells of mothers and their children.

Sequencing was carried out using blood. The receptor set was obtained from a boy aged 5-17 years in good health. Each CDR3 is given with its conserved first and last residue. D genes are given only for firm matches. The size of a clone is reported for some rows only, either as once, few or many, or as a class for expanded clones.

CDR3nt: TGTGCCAGCAGTCCCGGGACTTCGGAGTACTTC; CDR3aa: CASSPGTSEYF; len: 11; abundance: NA; v_gene: TRBV28; j_gene: TRBJ2-7; d_gene: NA
CDR3nt: TGCAGTGCTAGCCCGGCAATAGCGGATTACAATGAGCAGTTCTTC; CDR3aa: CSASPAIADYNEQFF; len: 15; abundance: many; v_gene: TRBV20-1; j_gene: TRBJ2-1; d_gene: NA
CDR3nt: TGCAGCGTTGAAGATCGTGTTGGCTACACCTTC; CDR3aa: CSVEDRVGYTF; len: 11; abundance: NA; v_gene: TRBV29-1; j_gene: TRBJ1-2; d_gene: NA
CDR3nt: TGTGCCAGCATGAGGGACAGGAACACTGAAGCTTTCTTT; CDR3aa: CASMRDRNTEAFF; len: 13; abundance: few; v_gene: TRBV2; j_gene: TRBJ1-1; d_gene: TRBD1
CDR3nt: TGTGCCAGCAGTTACTCGGGGGTTAGCTCCTACAATGAGCAGTTCTTC; CDR3aa: CASSYSGVSSYNEQFF; len: 16; abundance: NA; v_gene: TRBV6-6; j_gene: TRBJ2-1; d_gene: NA
CDR3nt: TGCAGCGTTGACAACTTCCCTGGCTACACCTTC; CDR3aa: CSVDNFPGYTF; len: 11; abundance: NA; v_gene: TRBV29-1; j_gene: TRBJ1-2; d_gene: NA
CDR3nt: TGTGCCAGTAGCCAGGCAGGGTGGAGTTACACGGAAGCTTTCTTT; CDR3aa: CASSQAGWSYTEAFF; len: 15; abundance: NA; v_gene: TRBV14; j_gene: TRBJ1-1; d_gene: NA
CDR3nt: TGTGCCAGCAGCTCGGACCTAGGGAATGCTTTCTTT; CDR3aa: CASSSDLGNAFF; len: 12; abundance: NA; v_gene: TRBV7-8; j_gene: TRBJ1-1; d_gene: NA
CDR3nt: TGTGCCAGTAGTATTCCGGACAGGGGGCACACAGATACGCAGTATTTT; CDR3aa: CASSIPDRGHTDTQYF; len: 16; abundance: NA; v_gene: TRBV19; j_gene: TRBJ2-3; d_gene: TRBD1
CDR3nt: TGTGCCAGCAGCTTTGCCCCCCACGGGGACACTGAAGCTTTCTTT; CDR3aa: CASSFAPHGDTEAFF; len: 15; abundance: NA; v_gene: TRBV7-6; j_gene: TRBJ1-1; d_gene: NA
CDR3nt: TGTGCCAGCAGCCTGGCGGGACCACCTCGAAAGACCCAGTACTTC; CDR3aa: CASSLAGPPRKTQYF; len: 15; abundance: NA; v_gene: TRBV3-1; j_gene: TRBJ2-5; d_gene: NA
CDR3nt: TGTGCCAGCAGCGTAGATCCAGGGGTAAACACCATATATTTT; CDR3aa: CASSVDPGVNTIYF; len: 14; abundance: few; v_gene: TRBV9; j_gene: TRBJ1-3; d_gene: NA
CDR3nt: TGCGCCAGCAGCTTGGGTCGAAAGGCGAGGGAGCAGTACTTC; CDR3aa: CASSLGRKAREQYF; len: 14; abundance: NA; v_gene: TRBV5-1; j_gene: TRBJ2-7; d_gene: NA
CDR3nt: TGCGCATCCGGGACAGGGATCACAGATGCGCAGTATTTT; CDR3aa: CASGTGITDAQYF; len: 13; abundance: NA; v_gene: TRBV12-3/TRBV12-4; j_gene: TRBJ2-3; d_gene: TRBD1
CDR3nt: TGTGCCAGCCGGCGGAGAGAAACTAGCACAGATACGCAGTATTTT; CDR3aa: CASRRRETSTDTQYF; len: 15; abundance: NA; v_gene: TRBV27; j_gene: TRBJ2-3; d_gene: NA
CDR3nt: TGTGCCAGCAGCCTCCACTCGGGGACAGATACGCAGTATTTT; CDR3aa: CASSLHSGTDTQYF; len: 14; abundance: NA; v_gene: TRBV7-6; j_gene: TRBJ2-3; d_gene: NA
CDR3nt: TGCAGCGTTGAGGGTGGATTAAACATTCAGTACTTC; CDR3aa: CSVEGGLNIQYF; len: 12; abundance: few; v_gene: TRBV29-1; j_gene: TRBJ2-4; d_gene: NA
CDR3nt: TGCAGTGCATCCTCCTTGGATTCCCACAATGAGCAGTTCTTC; CDR3aa: CSASSLDSHNEQFF; len: 14; abundance: NA; v_gene: TRBV20-1; j_gene: TRBJ2-1; d_gene: NA
CDR3nt: TGCAGTGCGGAAAACCAAGAGACCCAGTACTTC; CDR3aa: CSAENQETQYF; len: 11; abundance: NA; v_gene: TRBV20-1; j_gene: TRBJ2-5; d_gene: NA
CDR3nt: TGTGCCAGCACCCAAACAGGGGTCGCTTTCTTT; CDR3aa: CASTQTGVAFF; len: 11; abundance: few; v_gene: TRBV6-5; j_gene: TRBJ1-1; d_gene: TRBD1
CDR3nt: TGTGCCAGCAGCATGACACACCACTCCTACAATGAGCAGTTCTTC; CDR3aa: CASSMTHHSYNEQFF; len: 15; abundance: many; v_gene: TRBV28; j_gene: TRBJ2-1; d_gene: NA
CDR3nt: TGCAGTGCTCCTAGGACGGACTCGAACACTGAAGCTTTCTTT; CDR3aa: CSAPRTDSNTEAFF; len: 14; abundance: few; v_gene: TRBV20-1; j_gene: TRBJ1-1; d_gene: NA
CDR3nt: TGTGCCAGCAGCGCCCGGGAAAGAAACACCATATATTTT; CDR3aa: CASSARERNTIYF; len: 13; abundance: NA; v_gene: TRBV9; j_gene: TRBJ1-3; d_gene: NA
CDR3nt: TGTGCCAGCACTCTATCAGACCAAGAGACCCAGTACTTC; CDR3aa: CASTLSDQETQYF; len: 13; abundance: NA; v_gene: TRBV27; j_gene: TRBJ2-5; d_gene: NA
CDR3nt: TGTGCCAGCAGCGCAATGAAGTGGGTTTGGGGATACCAAGAGACCCAGTACTTC; CDR3aa: CASSAMKWVWGYQETQYF; len: 18; abundance: NA; v_gene: TRBV9; j_gene: TRBJ2-5; d_gene: NA
CDR3nt: TGTGCCAGCAGCCCGGGACAGGGGGCCTTCTACGAGCAGTACTTC; CDR3aa: CASSPGQGAFYEQYF; len: 15; abundance: NA; v_gene: TRBV5-5; j_gene: TRBJ2-7; d_gene: TRBD1
CDR3nt: TGTGCCACCGGCAGAGGAACCGGCGGTAGCGGGAGGGATACGCAGTATTTT; CDR3aa: CATGRGTGGSGRDTQYF; len: 17; abundance: NA; v_gene: TRBV15; j_gene: TRBJ2-3; d_gene: TRBD2
CDR3nt: TGCAGCGTCCGACCAAGTGGGGCCAACGTCCTGACTTTC; CDR3aa: CSVRPSGANVLTF; len: 13; abundance: NA; v_gene: TRBV29-1; j_gene: TRBJ2-6; d_gene: NA
CDR3nt: TGTGCCAGCAGCCAACACCCCCTTGGCAATTCACCCCTCCACTTT; CDR3aa: CASSQHPLGNSPLHF; len: 15; abundance: few; v_gene: TRBV14; j_gene: TRBJ1-6; d_gene: NA
CDR3nt: TGCAGCGTTGAATCGGGGGTCGAGCAGTACTTC; CDR3aa: CSVESGVEQYF; len: 11; abundance: few; v_gene: TRBV29-1; j_gene: TRBJ2-7; d_gene: NA
CDR3nt: TGTGCCAGCAGCCAGGCGGACCACCCCACCGGGGAGCTGTTTTTT; CDR3aa: CASSQADHPTGELFF; len: 15; abundance: few; v_gene: TRBV7-9; j_gene: TRBJ2-2; d_gene: NA
CDR3nt: TGTGCCAGCAGCTTGAGAAGGACAGGGGGACCCACTGAAGCTTTCTTT; CDR3aa: CASSLRRTGGPTEAFF; len: 16; abundance: few; v_gene: TRBV5-6; j_gene: TRBJ1-1; d_gene: TRBD1
CDR3nt: TGTGCCAGCAGCCCGACTCAGGGCGGCACTGAAGCTTTCTTT; CDR3aa: CASSPTQGGTEAFF; len: 14; abundance: NA; v_gene: TRBV7-8; j_gene: TRBJ1-1; d_gene: NA
CDR3nt: TGTGCCAGCACCAGGAGGCAGGCCGCCTACGAGCAGTACTTC; CDR3aa: CASTRRQAAYEQYF; len: 14; abundance: few; v_gene: TRBV6-2/TRBV6-3; j_gene: TRBJ2-7; d_gene: NA
CDR3nt: TGTGCCAGCAGTTCGACAGGGGGCTCCTACGAGCAGTACTTC; CDR3aa: CASSSTGGSYEQYF; len: 14; abundance: many; v_gene: TRBV27; j_gene: TRBJ2-7; d_gene: TRBD1
CDR3nt: TGCAGCGTTGAACACGATAGCACAGATACGCAGTATTTT; CDR3aa: CSVEHDSTDTQYF; len: 13; abundance: NA; v_gene: TRBV29-1; j_gene: TRBJ2-3; d_gene: NA
CDR3nt: TGCGCCTGCAGCCAAAACAGGGGCATCACTGAGCAGTTCTTC; CDR3aa: CACSQNRGITEQFF; len: 14; abundance: few; v_gene: TRBV4-3; j_gene: TRBJ2-1; d_gene: TRBD1
CDR3nt: TGTGCCAGCAGTCCTCAGGGAGGAGGCAATCAGCCCCAGCATTTT; CDR3aa: CASSPQGGGNQPQHF; len: 15; abundance: NA; v_gene: TRBV2; j_gene: TRBJ1-5; d_gene: NA
CDR3nt: TGCGCCAGCAGCCAAGATTGGGGGACAGCGACCTCCTACGAGCAGTACTTC; CDR3aa: CASSQDWGTATSYEQYF; len: 17; abundance: NA; v_gene: TRBV4-3; j_gene: TRBJ2-7; d_gene: TRBD1
CDR3nt: TGTGCCAGCAGCCAGACCGGTCCCGGGGGGCCAGATACGCAGTATTTT; CDR3aa: CASSQTGPGGPDTQYF; len: 16; abundance: few; v_gene: TRBV6-6; j_gene: TRBJ2-3; d_gene: NA
CDR3nt: TGCAGCGTAGCGGGGGGGGCAGATACGCAGTATTTT; CDR3aa: CSVAGGADTQYF; len: 12; abundance: few; v_gene: TRBV29-1; j_gene: TRBJ2-3; d_gene: TRBD2
CDR3nt: TGTGCCAGCACCGTGGGCCGGATTTATGGCTACACCTTC; CDR3aa: CASTVGRIYGYTF; len: 13; abundance: NA; v_gene: TRBV28; j_gene: TRBJ1-2; d_gene: NA
CDR3nt: TGTGCCAGCAGCCCACCCGGGACAGGGGGCGTCAATCAGCCCCAGCATTTT; CDR3aa: CASSPPGTGGVNQPQHF; len: 17; abundance: few; v_gene: TRBV28; j_gene: TRBJ1-5; d_gene: TRBD1
CDR3nt: TGTGCCAGCAGCTCGTTGGTAGTAGGAATACAAGAGACCCAGTACTTC; CDR3aa: CASSSLVVGIQETQYF; len: 16; abundance: NA; v_gene: TRBV5-6; j_gene: TRBJ2-5; d_gene: NA
CDR3nt: TGCAGTGCTAGAGATGGCAGCGGAAGAAAGGATGAGCAGTTCTTC; CDR3aa: CSARDGSGRKDEQFF; len: 15; abundance: few; v_gene: TRBV20-1; j_gene: TRBJ2-1; d_gene: NA